The T cell receptor beta chain under discussion was sequenced for a study of long-term antiretroviral therapy in people with HIV. At the survey level, the v3.0 immunoSEQ assay was run. The repertoire was sequenced with immunoSEQ multiplex PCR; TCRdb's copy has only in-frame clones and lacks some. The table has about 25,000 clones, roughly 83% seen once; the top ten hold around 6%. None of the participants with HIV were treated outside the United States. Sample: unsorted PBMCs, taken 0.7 years before starting antiretroviral therapy. The TCR originated in a man aged 25 to 45 with HIV.

The CDR3 sequence: CASSLEGPSLGNTIYF. In DNA, the CDR3 is TGTGCCAGCAGCTTAGAGGGCCCCTCTCTGGGAAACACCATATATTTT. The chain is built from TRBV7-2 and TRBJ1-3; D remains ambiguous. The CDR3 extends over 16 amino acids. Trimming pared 1 base from V and 4 bases from J, leaving 14 bases between. Looked up from germline, CDR1 is SGHTA and CDR2 is FQGNSA.